Below, one T cell receptor beta chain is given with its context. Its antigen remains unidentified. Additional DNA sequences in this sample encode the identical CDR3. This entry comes from a study of cytomegalovirus exposure and HLA in healthy donors. PCR amplification relied on 60 Vbeta primers (plus 13 Jbeta primers). Generated by immunoSEQ multiplex PCR, the TCRdb table keeps only in-frame clones and is missing some. Its clone listing holds over 200,000 clones. The V gene's germline CDR1 is SGHAT and CDR2 FQNNGV. The J segment lost 5 bases and the V segment lost 6 bases, leaving 8 bases of the junction unmatched. The CDR3 covers 14 residues. The study's findings and limits: In a later analysis, an Asian-associated ancestry cluster reportedly showed fewer N-insertions than the roughly 710-donor mean. The authors listed roughly 150 TCR beta chains as cytomegalovirus-associated. Presence/absence comparisons presumed near-even sequencing depth among donors. In a later analysis, most CMV-associated TCR beta chains appeared HLA-restricted.

This TCR was sampled from a woman aged 30 to 39 in good health and CMV-seropositive. The sample was PBMCs. This chain uses TRBV11-2 with TRBJ1-1; 8 nucleotides align to TRBD1. CDR3 nucleotides: TGTGCCAGCAGTATCAGGGGGCGTAATACTGAAGCTTTCTTT. Its translation: CASSIRGRNTEAFF.